The 15 T cell receptor beta chains below all came from one sample that was sequenced in a study of Ad26.COV2.S vaccination and SARS-CoV-2 variants. Using immunoSEQ multiplex PCR, the repertoire was profiled, and TCRdb retains in-frame clones only, with some absent. The table records some 340,000 clones, about 85% of them present only once. Sample treatment: roughly 18 received Ad26.COV2.S at low or high dose, single or two shots; 5 received placebo; per-sample allocation not given. After the first vaccine or placebo injection, samples were drawn on day 63. The specimen comprised peripheral blood, sampled in a trial of Ad26.COV2.S vaccine versus placebo. These receptors originate from a person aged 18-65 years who received the Ad26.COV2.S COVID-19 vaccine or a placebo.

This chain links TRBV10-3 with TRBJ1-4; D remains ambiguous. The germline CDR1 and CDR2 sequences are ENHRY and SYGVKD. The V end was cut by 0 bases, the J end by 13 bases, with 12 bases between. CDR3 length: 13 amino acids. The DNA for the CDR3 is TGTGCCATCAGTGAGTCGGGAGAACCGGGACTGTTTTTT. It translates to CAISESGEPGLFF.

This chain links TRBV6-4 with TRBJ1-1; 9 positions agree with TRBD1. Germline V gene data show CDR1 as MRHNA and CDR2 as SNTAGT. The CDR3 sequence is 13 residues long. J lost 5 bases, V lost 2 bases, and 0 bases had no gene match. The CDR3 sequence is CASSDGTGTEAFF. The CDR3 bases are TGTGCCAGCAGTGACGGGACAGGGACTGAAGCTTTCTTT.

The rearrangement uses TRBV7-3 and TRBJ1-2; possible D gene TRBD1, 6 bases. Trimming cost V 0 bases and J 5 bases, with 13 bases left between them. The CDR3 is 15 amino acids. Germline V gene lookup returns CDR1 SGHTA and CDR2 FQGTGA. CDR3 sequence: CASSLTAGDRYGYTF. CDR3 sequence (DNA): TGTGCCAGCAGCTTAACGGCAGGGGATCGGTATGGCTACACCTTC.

V is TRBV7-9 and J is TRBJ2-7; TRBD2 matches 8 bases. The CDR3 has 15 amino acids. Per the germline V gene, CDR1 is SEHNR and CDR2 is FQNEAQ (reference sequence). J gave up 4 bases and V 5 bases, and 10 bases lay outside the gene matches. The CDR3 loop reads CASSKEGGGTYEQYF. The CDR3 nucleotides read TGTGCCAGCAGCAAAGAGGGCGGGGGGACGTACGAGCAGTACTTC. Together with reference TRBV7-9 and TRBJ2-7, the CDR3 gives the full variable domain: DTGVSQNPRHKITKRGQNVTFRCDPISEHNRLYWYRQTLGQGPEFLTYFQNEAQLEKSRLLSDRFSAERPKGSFSTLEIQRTEQGDSAMYLCASSKEGGGTYEQYFGPGTRLTVT.

Here the CDR3 DNA reads TGCGCCAGCAGTGGCTGGGATACGCAGTATTTT. Its protein product is CASSGWDTQYF. The J gene is TRBJ2-3, the V gene TRBV5-1; no reliable D call. Germline V CDR1 and CDR2: SGHRS, YFSETQ. V lost 5 bases, J lost 6 bases, and 7 bases lay in between. This CDR3 comprises 11 residues.

The chain carries TRBV2 and TRBJ1-4; TRBD1 matches 7 bases. V lost 7 bases to trimming and J lost 2 bases; unmatched junction nucleotides: 7. Germline V gives CDR1 SNHLY, CDR2 FYNNEI. The CDR3 contains 15 residues. CDR3 nucleotides: TGTGCCAGCAAATACAGGACAGGTACTAATGAAAAACTGTTTTTT. This translates into CASKYRTGTNEKLFF.

V gene TRBV10-3 combines with J gene TRBJ2-1; D is possibly TRBD2 (6 bases). The CDR3 is 13 amino acids. The V gene lost 4 bases and the J gene lost 8 bases, with 12 bases spanning the gap. CDR1 ENHRY and CDR2 SYGVKD come from the germline V gene. The CDR3 region is CAISVYRDYEQFF. The CDR3, as DNA: TGTGCCATCAGTGTATACCGGGACTATGAGCAGTTCTTC.

This clone was picked up a small number of times. The rearrangement joins TRBV7-2 to TRBJ2-3, with TRBD2 matching over 11 bases. Trimming took 3 bases from V and 6 from J; bases not matched to a gene: 8. Germline loops: CDR1 SGHTA, CDR2 FQGNSA. The CDR3 covers 16 residues. The chain's CDR3 is CASSFLAGGPSDTQYF. The CDR3 nucleotides read TGTGCCAGCAGCTTCTTAGCGGGGGGGCCGTCTGATACGCAGTATTTT.

The rearrangement joins TRBV25-1 to TRBJ1-2; D is unclear. The germline V gene encodes CDR1 MGHDK and CDR2 SYGVNS. The length of the CDR3 is 11 residues. Trimming removed 2 bases from V and 7 bases from J, with 5 bases in between. The CDR3 reads CASSEVAGYTF. The CDR3 DNA reads TGTGCCAGCAGTGAAGTGGCTGGCTACACCTTC.

CDR3 in DNA: TGCGCCAGCAGCTTCCGGGACCCCCAAGAGACCCAGTACTTC. Translated, it gives CASSFRDPQETQYF. This chain connects TRBV5-1 to TRBJ2-5, with D possibly being TRBD1 or TRBD2 (5 bases each). CDR1 is SGHRS and CDR2 is YFSETQ in the germline V gene. The CDR3 is made up of 14 amino acids. Trimming took off 2 bases at V and 1 base at J, with 9 bases between the two ends.

CDR3 in amino acids: CASSQDYRKDRDSPLHF. In DNA, the CDR3 is TGTGCCAGCAGCCAAGATTACAGGAAAGACAGGGACTCACCCCTCCACTTT. V and J are TRBV3-1 (or the pseudogene TRBV3-2) and TRBJ1-6, with 7 positions matching TRBD1. The germline gives CDR1 LGHDT, CDR2 YNNKEL (reference sequence). This CDR3 comprises 17 residues. V lost 0 bases, J lost 10 bases, and 12 bases stayed unmatched.

Remarks on this clone: The identical CDR3 is also encoded by other nucleotide sequences in the sample. V gene TRBV5-1 combines with J gene TRBJ1-1; unclear D gene. Per the germline V gene, CDR1 is SGHRS and CDR2 is YFSETQ. The germline V and J ends were trimmed by 0 bases and 6 bases, with 6 bases remaining between them. The CDR3 sequence is 12 residues long. This CDR3 reads CASSLGGPEAFF. The CDR3 bases are TGCGCCAGCAGCTTGGGAGGGCCTGAAGCTTTCTTT. Full variable domain (outside the CDR3, taken from reference TRBV5-1 and TRBJ1-1): KAGVTQTPRYLIKTRGQQVTLSCSPISGHRSVSWYQQTPGQGLQFLFEYFSETQRNKGNFPGRFSGRQFSNSRSEMNVSTLELGDSALYLCASSLGGPEAFFGQGTRLTVV.

Here the CDR3 DNA reads TGTGCCAGTAGTTCGATACAGGGGAGAGAGACCCAGTACTTC. Its protein is CASSSIQGRETQYF. The chain has TRBV19 and TRBJ2-5; 7 positions agree with TRBD1. V lost 5 bases and J lost 4; bases outside the gene matches: 7. The CDR3 is 14 amino acids. Germline V gene lookup returns CDR1 LNHDA and CDR2 SQIVND (reference sequence).

This clone was counted once. The rearrangement uses TRBV15 and TRBJ1-6, with TRBD1 matching over 12 bases. The CDR3 spans 16 residues. The V gene end was trimmed by 5 bases and the J gene end by 6 bases; junction bases not matched to a gene: 5. CDR1 and CDR2 from the germline V gene are LNHNV and YYDKDF (reference sequence). CDR3 region: CATSGGTGGGNSPLHF. For the CDR3, the DNA is TGTGCCACCAGCGGCGGGACAGGGGGCGGTAATTCACCCCTCCACTTT.

V and J are TRBV30 and TRBJ2-5; a weak D match, TRBD2 (7 bases). The CDR3 contains 15 residues. Trimming left V 4 bases short and J 5 bases short, with 20 bases between. Looked up from germline, CDR1 is GTSNPN and CDR2 is SVGIG (reference sequence). The CDR3 DNA is TGTGCCTGGATACGGCAAAGGGGGGGCGACGAGACCCAGTACTTC. Its protein product is CAWIRQRGGDETQYF.